Below are 5 T cell receptor beta chains sequenced from a single sample in a study of blood T cell repertoires in COVID-19. Sequencing was performed with immunoSEQ multiplex PCR; in TCRdb, only in-frame clones are kept and a portion is missing. The sample yields about 140,000 clones, 88% seen once. Sequencing used peripheral blood. These receptors were obtained from a woman in her sixties or seventies with acute or convalescent COVID-19.

The V and J genes are TRBV9 and TRBJ1-4; TRBD1 matches 8 bases. The CDR3 totals 15 residues. The trim removed 4 bases at V and 3 bases at J, leaving 5 bases unmatched. Germline loops: CDR1 SGDLS, CDR2 YYNGEE. Written as DNA, the CDR3 is TGTGCCAGCAGCCCAACAGGGGGGGCTAATGAAAAACTGTTTTTT. Protein: CASSPTGGANEKLFF. Complete variable domain (other parts from reference TRBV9 and TRBJ1-4): DSGVTQTPKHLITATGQRVTLRCSPRSGDLSVYWYQQSLDQGLQFLIQYYNGEERAKGNILERFSAQQFPDLHSELNLSSLELGDSALYFCASSPTGGANEKLFFGSGTQLSVL.

This chain uses TRBV27 with TRBJ1-6; TRBD1 aligns across 7 bases. V gave up 4 bases and J gave up 5 bases; unmatched junction bases: 5. CDR1 is MNHEY, CDR2 SMNVEV, per germline (reference sequence). This CDR3 has 15 residues. The CDR3 loop is CASSWDSFNNSPLHF. The CDR3 DNA reads as TGTGCCAGCAGTTGGGACAGTTTTAATAATTCACCCCTCCACTTT.

This clone has only a few counts. The chain has TRBV28 and TRBJ1-1; no definite D call. V lost 2 bases and J lost 3, with 7 bases in between. Germline V CDR1 and CDR2: MDHEN, SYDVKM. CDR3 length equals 13 residues. This chain's CDR3 is CASSLVRYTEAFF. In DNA, the CDR3 is TGTGCCAGCAGTTTAGTCAGGTACACTGAAGCTTTCTTT.

The V call is TRBV7-8, the J call TRBJ1-3; D remains ambiguous. V was trimmed by 5 bases and J by 1 base, leaving 18 bases between them. Germline V gene sequence: CDR1 SGHVS, CDR2 FQNEAQ. The CDR3 is 17 amino acids. The CDR3 protein is CASSGLRASRSGNTIYF. DNA of the CDR3: TGTGCCAGCAGCGGCCTGAGGGCAAGCCGTTCTGGAAACACCATATATTTT. Full variable domain (outside the CDR3, taken from reference TRBV7-8 and TRBJ1-3): GAGVSQSPRYKVAKRGQDVALRCDPISGHVSLFWYQQALGQGPEFLTYFQNEAQLDKSGLPSDRFFAERPEGSVSTLKIQRTQQEDSAVYLCASSGLRASRSGNTIYFGEGSWLTVV.

V usage is TRBV3-1 (or the pseudogene TRBV3-2) and J usage is TRBJ2-2; no firm D call. V was cut by 3 bases and J by 2 bases, with 4 bases left in between. CDR1 and CDR2 (germline): LGHDT, YNNKEL (reference sequence). This CDR3 is 13 amino acids long. CDR3 sequence: CASSQTNTGELFF. The CDR3 coding sequence is TGTGCCAGCAGCCAGACTAACACCGGGGAGCTGTTTTTT.